The clone carrying this TCR beta chain was counted only a few times. Its antigen is as yet unknown. The V segment lost 1 base and the J segment 2 bases; nucleotides outside the gene matches: 6. Germline loops: CDR1 SGHRS, CDR2 YFSETQ. This CDR3 is 17 amino acids long. This sample is drawn from a study of cytomegalovirus exposure and HLA in healthy donors. Study-level points and caveats: Generally TCR sequences proved uncommon, though certain public TCRs appeared in numerous donors.

PCR involved 60 Vbeta and 13 Jbeta primers. Profiled with immunoSEQ multiplex PCR; TCRdb holds only in-frame clones, not every one. Here the sample spans 90,000 to 100,000 clones, about 74% being singletons. Sequencing was carried out using PBMCs. This TCR was recovered from a female donor in good health and CMV-seronegative. The chain employs TRBV5-1 and TRBJ2-2; TRBD2 agrees at 9 bases. The CDR3, as DNA: TGCGCCAGCAGCTTGCCTAGCGGGACGAGAAACACCGGGGAGCTGTTTTTT. It translates to CASSLPSGTRNTGELFF.